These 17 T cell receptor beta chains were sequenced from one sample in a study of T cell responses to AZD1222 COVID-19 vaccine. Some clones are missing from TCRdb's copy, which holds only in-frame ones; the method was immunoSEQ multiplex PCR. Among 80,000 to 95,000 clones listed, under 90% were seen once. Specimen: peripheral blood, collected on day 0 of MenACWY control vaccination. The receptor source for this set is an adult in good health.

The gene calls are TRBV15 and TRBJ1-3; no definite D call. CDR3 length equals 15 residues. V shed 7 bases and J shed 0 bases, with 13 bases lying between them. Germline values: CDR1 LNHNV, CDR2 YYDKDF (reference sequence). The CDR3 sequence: CATTPNHLSGNTIYF. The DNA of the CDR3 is TGTGCCACCACCCCGAACCACCTCTCTGGAAACACCATATATTTT.

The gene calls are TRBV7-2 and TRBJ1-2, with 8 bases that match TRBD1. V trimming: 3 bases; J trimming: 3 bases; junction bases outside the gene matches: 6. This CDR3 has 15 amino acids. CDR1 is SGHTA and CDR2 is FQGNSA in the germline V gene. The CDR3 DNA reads TGTGCCAGCAGCTTCCAGGGGGCGGTCGACTATGGCTACACCTTC. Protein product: CASSFQGAVDYGYTF. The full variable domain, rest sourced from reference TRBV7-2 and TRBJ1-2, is GAGVSQSPSNKVTEKGKDVELRCDPISGHTALYWYRQSLGQGLEFLIYFQGNSAPDKSGLPSDRFSAERTGGSVSTLTIQRTQQEDSAVYLCASSFQGAVDYGYTFGSGTRLTVV.

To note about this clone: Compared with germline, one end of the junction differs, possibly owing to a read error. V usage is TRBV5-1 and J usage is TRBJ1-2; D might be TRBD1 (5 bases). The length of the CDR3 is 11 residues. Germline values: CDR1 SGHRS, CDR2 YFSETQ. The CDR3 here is CASGRGTEASF. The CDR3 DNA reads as TGCGCCAGTGGGCGCGGGACCGAGGCCTCCTTC. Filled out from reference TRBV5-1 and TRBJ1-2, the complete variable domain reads KAGVTQTPRYLIKTRGQQVTLSCSPISGHRSVSWYQQTPGQGLQFLFEYFSETQRNKGNFPGRFSGRQFSNSRSEMNVSTLELGDSALYLCASGRGTEASFGSGTRLTVV.

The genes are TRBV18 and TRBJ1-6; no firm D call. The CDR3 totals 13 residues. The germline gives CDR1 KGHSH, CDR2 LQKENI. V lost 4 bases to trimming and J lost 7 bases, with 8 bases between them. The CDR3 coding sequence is TGTGCCAGCTCACAAAGCTCGAATTCACCCCTCCACTTT. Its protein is CASSQSSNSPLHF.

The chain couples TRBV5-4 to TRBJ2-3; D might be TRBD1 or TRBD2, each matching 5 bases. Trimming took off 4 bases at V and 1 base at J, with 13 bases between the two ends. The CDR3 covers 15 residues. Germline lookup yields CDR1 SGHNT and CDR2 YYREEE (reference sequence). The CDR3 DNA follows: TGTGCCAGCAGCGGTGGGACGGTACGCACAGATACGCAGTATTTT. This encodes CASSGGTVRTDTQYF.

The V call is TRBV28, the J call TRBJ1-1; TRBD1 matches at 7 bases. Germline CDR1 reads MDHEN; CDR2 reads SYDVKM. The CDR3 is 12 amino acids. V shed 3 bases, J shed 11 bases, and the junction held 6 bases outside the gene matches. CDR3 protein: CASSLAGGSAFF. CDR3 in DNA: TGTGCCAGCAGTTTGGCAGGGGGATCTGCTTTCTTT.

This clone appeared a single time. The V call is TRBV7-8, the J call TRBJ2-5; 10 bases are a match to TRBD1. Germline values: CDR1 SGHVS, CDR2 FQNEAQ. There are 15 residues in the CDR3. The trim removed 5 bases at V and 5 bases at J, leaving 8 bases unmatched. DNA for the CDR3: TGTGCCAGCAGCCTGGCCGGGACAGGGGTTGAGACCCAGTACTTC. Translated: CASSLAGTGVETQYF.

This CDR3 reads CASSQDGGGAKDTQYF. CDR3 bases: TGCGCCAGCAGCCAAGATGGCGGGGGGGCCAAAGATACGCAGTATTTT. The genes are TRBV4-3 and TRBJ2-3; 9 bases agree with TRBD2. The CDR3 spans 16 residues. CDR1 is LGHNA and CDR2 is YSLEER in the germline V gene. V trimming: 0 bases; J trimming: 5 bases; junction bases outside the gene matches: 6.

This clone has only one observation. In nucleotides, the CDR3 is TGTGCCAGCACTCAGAGCAATCAGCCCCAGCATTTT. Translating gives CASTQSNQPQHF. The V and J genes are TRBV6-1 and TRBJ1-5; D ambiguous. CDR3 size: 12 residues. CDR1 MNHNS and CDR2 SASEGT come from the germline V gene. The V end was cut by 7 bases, the J end by 1 base, with 5 bases between.

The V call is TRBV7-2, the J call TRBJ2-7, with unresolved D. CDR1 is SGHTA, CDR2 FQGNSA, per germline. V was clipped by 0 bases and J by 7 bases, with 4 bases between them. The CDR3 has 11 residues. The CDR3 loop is CASSLAVEQYF. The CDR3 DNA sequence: TGTGCCAGCAGCTTAGCGGTTGAGCAGTACTTC.

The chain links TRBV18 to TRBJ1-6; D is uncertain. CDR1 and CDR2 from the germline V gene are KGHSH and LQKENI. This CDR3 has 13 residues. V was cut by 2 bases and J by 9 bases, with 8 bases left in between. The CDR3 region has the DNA TGTGCCAGCTCACCAGAGGGAGCTTCACCCCTCCACTTT. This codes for CASSPEGASPLHF.

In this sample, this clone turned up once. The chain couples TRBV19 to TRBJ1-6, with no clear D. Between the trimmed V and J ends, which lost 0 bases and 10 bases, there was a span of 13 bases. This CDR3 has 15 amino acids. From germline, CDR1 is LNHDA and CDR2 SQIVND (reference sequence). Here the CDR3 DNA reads TGTGCCAGTAGTATAGATTCGTCATTAGGGTCACCCCTCCACTTT. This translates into CASSIDSSLGSPLHF.

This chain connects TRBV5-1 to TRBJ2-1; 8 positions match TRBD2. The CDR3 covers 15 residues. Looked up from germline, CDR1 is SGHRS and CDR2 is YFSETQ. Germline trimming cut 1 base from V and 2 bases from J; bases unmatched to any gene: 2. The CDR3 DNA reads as TGCGCCAGCAGCTTGTCGGGGGGGACCTACAATGAGCAGTTCTTC. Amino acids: CASSLSGGTYNEQFF. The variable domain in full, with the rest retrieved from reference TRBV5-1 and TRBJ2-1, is KAGVTQTPRYLIKTRGQQVTLSCSPISGHRSVSWYQQTPGQGLQFLFEYFSETQRNKGNFPGRFSGRQFSNSRSEMNVSTLELGDSALYLCASSLSGGTYNEQFFGPGTRLTVL.

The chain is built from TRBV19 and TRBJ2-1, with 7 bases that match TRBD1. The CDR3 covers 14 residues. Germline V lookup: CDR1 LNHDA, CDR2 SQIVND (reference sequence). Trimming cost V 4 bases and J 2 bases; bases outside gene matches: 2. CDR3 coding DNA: TGTGCCAGTAGTACACAGGGGACCTACAATGAGCAGTTCTTC. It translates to CASSTQGTYNEQFF.

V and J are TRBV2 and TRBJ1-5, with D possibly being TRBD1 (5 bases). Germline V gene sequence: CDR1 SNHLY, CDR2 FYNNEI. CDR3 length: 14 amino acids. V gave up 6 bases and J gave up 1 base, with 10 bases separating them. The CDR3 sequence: CASRESGSNQPQHF. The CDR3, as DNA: TGTGCCAGCAGGGAATCAGGGAGCAATCAGCCCCAGCATTTT.

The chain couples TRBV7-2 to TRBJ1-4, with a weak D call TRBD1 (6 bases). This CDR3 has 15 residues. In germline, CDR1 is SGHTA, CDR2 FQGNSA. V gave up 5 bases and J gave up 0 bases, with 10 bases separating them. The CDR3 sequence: CASSPNRATNEKLFF. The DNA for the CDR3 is TGTGCCAGCAGCCCTAACAGGGCAACTAATGAAAAACTGTTTTTT.

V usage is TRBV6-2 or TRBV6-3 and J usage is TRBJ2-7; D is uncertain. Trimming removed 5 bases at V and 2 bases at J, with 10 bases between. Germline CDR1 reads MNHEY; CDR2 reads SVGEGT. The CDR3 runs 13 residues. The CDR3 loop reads CASSRPGPYEQYF. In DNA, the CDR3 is TGTGCCAGCAGTCGACCCGGCCCCTACGAGCAGTACTTC.